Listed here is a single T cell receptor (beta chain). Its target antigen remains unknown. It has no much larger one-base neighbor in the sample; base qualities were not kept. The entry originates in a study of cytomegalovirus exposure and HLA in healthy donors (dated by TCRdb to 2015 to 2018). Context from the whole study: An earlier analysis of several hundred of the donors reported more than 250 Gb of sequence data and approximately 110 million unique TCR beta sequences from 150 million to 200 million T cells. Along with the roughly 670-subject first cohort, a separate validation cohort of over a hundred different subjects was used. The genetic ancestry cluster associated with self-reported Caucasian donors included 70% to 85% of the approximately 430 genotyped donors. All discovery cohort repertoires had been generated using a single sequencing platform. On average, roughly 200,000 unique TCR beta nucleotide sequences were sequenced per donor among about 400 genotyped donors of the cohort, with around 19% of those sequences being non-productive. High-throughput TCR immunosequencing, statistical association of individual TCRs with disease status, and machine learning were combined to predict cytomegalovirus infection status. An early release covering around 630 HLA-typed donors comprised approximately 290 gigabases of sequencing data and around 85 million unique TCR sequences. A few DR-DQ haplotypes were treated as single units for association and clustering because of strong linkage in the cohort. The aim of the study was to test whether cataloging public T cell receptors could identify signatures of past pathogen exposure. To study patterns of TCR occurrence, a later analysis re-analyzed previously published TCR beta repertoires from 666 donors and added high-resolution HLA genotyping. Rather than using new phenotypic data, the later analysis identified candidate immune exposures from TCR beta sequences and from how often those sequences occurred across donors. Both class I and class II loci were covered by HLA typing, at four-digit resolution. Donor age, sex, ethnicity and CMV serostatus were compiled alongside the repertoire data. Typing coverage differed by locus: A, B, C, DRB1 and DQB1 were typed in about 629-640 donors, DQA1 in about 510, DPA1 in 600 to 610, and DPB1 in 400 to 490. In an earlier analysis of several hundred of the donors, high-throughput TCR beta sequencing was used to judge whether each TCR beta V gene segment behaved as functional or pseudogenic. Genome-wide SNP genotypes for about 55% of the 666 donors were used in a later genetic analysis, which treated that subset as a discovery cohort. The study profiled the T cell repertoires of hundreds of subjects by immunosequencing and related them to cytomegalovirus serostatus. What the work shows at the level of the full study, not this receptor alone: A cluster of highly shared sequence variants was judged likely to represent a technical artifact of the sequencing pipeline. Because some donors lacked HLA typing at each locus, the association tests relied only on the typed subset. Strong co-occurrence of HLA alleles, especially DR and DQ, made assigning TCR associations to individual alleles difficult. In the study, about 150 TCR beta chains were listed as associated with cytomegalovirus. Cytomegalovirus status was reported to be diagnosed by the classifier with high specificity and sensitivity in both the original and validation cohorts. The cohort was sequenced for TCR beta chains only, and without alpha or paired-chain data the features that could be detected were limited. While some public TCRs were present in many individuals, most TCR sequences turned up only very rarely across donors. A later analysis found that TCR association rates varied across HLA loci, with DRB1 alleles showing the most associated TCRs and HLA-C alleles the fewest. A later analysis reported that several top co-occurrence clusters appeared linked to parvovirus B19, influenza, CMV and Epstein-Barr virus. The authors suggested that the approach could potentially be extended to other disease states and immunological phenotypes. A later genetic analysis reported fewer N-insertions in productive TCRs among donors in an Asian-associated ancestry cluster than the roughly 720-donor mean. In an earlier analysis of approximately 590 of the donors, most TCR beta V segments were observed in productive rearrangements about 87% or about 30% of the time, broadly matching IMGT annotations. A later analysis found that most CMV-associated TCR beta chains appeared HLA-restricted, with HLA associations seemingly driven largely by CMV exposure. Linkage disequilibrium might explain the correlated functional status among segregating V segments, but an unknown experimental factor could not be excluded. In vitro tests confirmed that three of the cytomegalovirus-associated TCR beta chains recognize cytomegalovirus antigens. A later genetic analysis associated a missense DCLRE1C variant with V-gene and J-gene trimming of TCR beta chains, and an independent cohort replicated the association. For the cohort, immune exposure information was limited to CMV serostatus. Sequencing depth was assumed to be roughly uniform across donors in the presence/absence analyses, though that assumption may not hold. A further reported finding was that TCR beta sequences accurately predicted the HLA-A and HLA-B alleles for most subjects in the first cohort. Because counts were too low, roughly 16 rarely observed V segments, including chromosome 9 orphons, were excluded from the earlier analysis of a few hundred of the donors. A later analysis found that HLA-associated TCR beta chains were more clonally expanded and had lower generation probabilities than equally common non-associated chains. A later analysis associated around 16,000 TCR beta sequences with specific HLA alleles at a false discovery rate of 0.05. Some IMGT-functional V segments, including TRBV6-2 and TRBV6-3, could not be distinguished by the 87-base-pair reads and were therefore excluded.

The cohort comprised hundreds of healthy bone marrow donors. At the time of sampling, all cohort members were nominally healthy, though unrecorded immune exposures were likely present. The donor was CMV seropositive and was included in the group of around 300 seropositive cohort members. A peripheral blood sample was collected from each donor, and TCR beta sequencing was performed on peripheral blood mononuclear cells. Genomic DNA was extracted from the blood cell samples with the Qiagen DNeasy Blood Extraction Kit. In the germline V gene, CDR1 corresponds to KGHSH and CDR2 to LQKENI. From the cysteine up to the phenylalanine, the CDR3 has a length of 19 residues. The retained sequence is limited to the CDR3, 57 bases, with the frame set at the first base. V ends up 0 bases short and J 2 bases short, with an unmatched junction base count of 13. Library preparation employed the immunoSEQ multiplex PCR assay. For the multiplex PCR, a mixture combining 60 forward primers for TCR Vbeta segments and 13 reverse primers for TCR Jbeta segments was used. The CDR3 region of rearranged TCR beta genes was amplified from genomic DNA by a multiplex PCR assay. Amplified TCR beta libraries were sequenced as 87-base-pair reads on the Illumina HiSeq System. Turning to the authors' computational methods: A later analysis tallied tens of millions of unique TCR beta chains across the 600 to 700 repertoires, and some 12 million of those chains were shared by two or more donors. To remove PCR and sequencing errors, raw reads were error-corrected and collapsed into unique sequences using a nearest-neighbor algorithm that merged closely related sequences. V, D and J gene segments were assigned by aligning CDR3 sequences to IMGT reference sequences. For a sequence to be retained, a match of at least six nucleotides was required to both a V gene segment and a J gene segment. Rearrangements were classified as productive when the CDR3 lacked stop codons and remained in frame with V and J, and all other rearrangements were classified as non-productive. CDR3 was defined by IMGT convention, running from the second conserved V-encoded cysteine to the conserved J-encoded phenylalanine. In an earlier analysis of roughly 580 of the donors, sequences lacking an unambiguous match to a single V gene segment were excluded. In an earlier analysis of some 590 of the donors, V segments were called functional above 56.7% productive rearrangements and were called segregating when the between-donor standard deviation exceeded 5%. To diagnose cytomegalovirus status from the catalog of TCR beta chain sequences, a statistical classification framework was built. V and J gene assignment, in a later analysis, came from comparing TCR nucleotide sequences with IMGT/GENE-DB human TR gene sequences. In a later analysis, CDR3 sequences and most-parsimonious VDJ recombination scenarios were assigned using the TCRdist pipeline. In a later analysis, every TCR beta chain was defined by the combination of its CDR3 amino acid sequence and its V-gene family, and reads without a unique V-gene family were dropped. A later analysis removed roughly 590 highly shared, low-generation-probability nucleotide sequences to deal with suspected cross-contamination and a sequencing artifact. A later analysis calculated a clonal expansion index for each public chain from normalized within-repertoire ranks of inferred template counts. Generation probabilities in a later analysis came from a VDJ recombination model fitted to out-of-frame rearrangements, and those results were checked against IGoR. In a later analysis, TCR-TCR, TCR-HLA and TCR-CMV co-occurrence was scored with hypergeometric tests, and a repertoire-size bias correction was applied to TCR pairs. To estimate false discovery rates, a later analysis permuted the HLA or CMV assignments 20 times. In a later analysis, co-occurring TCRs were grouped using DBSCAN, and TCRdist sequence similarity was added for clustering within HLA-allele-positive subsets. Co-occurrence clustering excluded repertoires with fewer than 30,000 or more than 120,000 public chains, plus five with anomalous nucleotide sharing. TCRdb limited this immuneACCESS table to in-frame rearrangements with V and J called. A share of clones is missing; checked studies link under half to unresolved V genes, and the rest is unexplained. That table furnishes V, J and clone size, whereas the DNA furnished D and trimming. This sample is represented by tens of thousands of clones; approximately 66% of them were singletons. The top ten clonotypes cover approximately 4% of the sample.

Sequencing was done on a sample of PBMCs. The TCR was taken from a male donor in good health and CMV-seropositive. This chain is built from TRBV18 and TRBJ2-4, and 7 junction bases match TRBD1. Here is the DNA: TGTGCCAGCTCACCACCGTCAAAGGGGACAGAACGCCCCAAAAACATTCAGTACTTC. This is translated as CASSPPSKGTERPKNIQYF.